A selection of T cell receptor beta chains follows, all from one sample in a study of cytomegalovirus exposure and HLA in healthy donors. The data were produced by immunoSEQ multiplex PCR, yet TCRdb's version contains in-frame clones alone and is incomplete. The repertoire holds over 150,000 clones, with over 75% as singletons. Source material: PBMCs. Receptors originate from a woman aged 25-40 years in good health and CMV-seronegative. Both conserved end residues are part of each CDR3. D genes are given only for firm matches. Only part of the rows carry a size: once, few, many, or a class if the clone is expanded.

v_call	clone_size	d_call	j_call	cdr3_length	cdr3_aa	cdr3_nt
TRBV5-4	few	.	TRBJ2-3	15	CASSLAATSTDTQYF	TGTGCCAGCAGCTTGGCGGCGACTAGCACAGATACGCAGTATTTT
TRBV30	.	.	TRBJ1-3	16	CAWSVGGGTSGNTIYF	TGTGCCTGGAGTGTAGGGGGGGGGACGAGTGGAAACACCATATATTTT
TRBV14	once	.	TRBJ2-7	17	CASSRGRRSRGDYEQYF	TGTGCCAGCAGCCGGGGGAGGAGGAGCCGAGGGGACTACGAGCAGTACTTC
TRBV9	.	.	TRBJ1-2	16	CASSVNDWTAKDGYPF	TGTGCCAGCAGCGTTAACGACTGGACAGCGAAGGATGGCTACCCCTTC
TRBV19	.	TRBD2	TRBJ2-7	16	CASSSVAGGPSYEQYF	TGTGCCAGTAGTTCTGTAGCGGGAGGCCCTTCCTACGAGCAGTACTTC
TRBV9	.	TRBD2	TRBJ2-3	14	CASSERDYTDTQYF	TGTGCCAGCAGCGAAAGGGACTACACAGATACGCAGTATTTT
TRBV19	once	.	TRBJ1-2	12	CASSIAGYGYTF	TGTGCCAGTAGTATAGCGGGCTATGGCTACACCTTC
TRBV18	.	.	TRBJ2-4	14	CASSPYRERSIQYF	TGTGCCAGCTCACCGTACAGGGAGCGAAGCATTCAGTACTTC
TRBV7-2	few	TRBD1	TRBJ1-4	15	CASSSRQGKSEKLFF	TGTGCCAGCAGCTCCCGACAGGGAAAGAGCGAAAAACTGTTTTTT
TRBV27	.	.	TRBJ2-7	13	CASSLSGSREQYF	TGTGCCAGCAGTTTATCGGGGAGTAGGGAGCAGTACTTC
TRBV18	.	.	TRBJ1-1	14	CASSRRDTNTEAFF	TGTGCCAGCTCACGACGGGACACGAACACTGAAGCTTTCTTT
TRBV7-2	.	TRBD2	TRBJ2-7	17	CASSWRDPGLGRGEQYF	TGTGCCAGCAGCTGGAGAGACCCGGGACTAGGAAGAGGCGAGCAGTACTTC
TRBV10-2	few	TRBD2	TRBJ2-7	18	CASEKGRGAPPDSYEQYF	TGCGCCAGCGAAAAGGGGCGGGGGGCGCCGCCTGACTCCTACGAGCAGTACTTC
TRBV2	.	.	TRBJ2-1	14	CASIFQGGYNEQFF	TGTGCCAGCATCTTTCAGGGGGGCTACAATGAGCAGTTCTTC
TRBV6-6	.	.	TRBJ1-2	15	CASSYSGGANYGYTF	TGTGCCAGCAGTTACTCGGGGGGAGCTAACTATGGCTACACCTTC
TRBV30	.	TRBD1	TRBJ1-5	14	CAWSATGGAQPQHF	TGTGCCTGGAGTGCGACAGGGGGCGCTCAGCCCCAGCATTTT
TRBV6-4	few	TRBD1	TRBJ2-7	15	CASSPGTGTGEFKYF	TGTGCCAGCAGTCCCGGGACAGGGACGGGAGAATTCAAGTACTTC
TRBV27	.	.	TRBJ2-7	14	CASSSGGPSYEQYF	TGTGCCAGCAGTTCCGGGGGGCCATCCTACGAGCAGTACTTC
TRBV29-1	.	.	TRBJ1-2	11	CSVAVGGSYTF	TGCAGCGTTGCGGTGGGCGGGAGCTACACCTTC
TRBV6-5	.	.	TRBJ1-2	13	CASSYGRNYGYTF	TGTGCCAGCAGTTACGGCAGGAACTATGGCTACACCTTC
TRBV10-3	.	TRBD1	TRBJ1-4	14	CAISPGTVNEKLFF	TGTGCCATCAGTCCTGGGACAGTGAATGAAAAACTGTTTTTT
TRBV5-4	.	TRBD2	TRBJ2-1	15	CASSLSGAPYNEQFF	TGTGCCAGCAGCCTTAGCGGGGCGCCTTACAATGAGCAGTTCTTC
TRBV18	.	TRBD1	TRBJ2-6	15	CASSPLGTGINVLTF	TGTGCCAGCTCACCACTAGGGACAGGGATCAACGTCCTGACTTTC
TRBV2	once	.	TRBJ1-5	14	CASSEGGREQPQHF	TGTGCCAGCAGTGAGGGGGGGAGAGAACAGCCCCAGCATTTT
TRBV7-8	.	TRBD2	TRBJ2-1	15	CASSPPGLDYNEQFF	TGTGCCAGCAGCCCTCCGGGACTAGATTACAATGAGCAGTTCTTC
TRBV7-8	.	.	TRBJ1-1	15	CASSLAFGGRTEAFF	TGTGCCAGCAGCTTAGCTTTCGGGGGGCGTACTGAAGCTTTCTTT
TRBV7-8	.	.	TRBJ2-7	17	CASSSDFLQGGFYEQYF	TGTGCCAGCAGTTCCGACTTCTTACAGGGGGGGTTCTACGAGCAGTACTTC
TRBV6-4	.	.	TRBJ2-2	16	CANSWGLAVTAGELFF	TGTGCCAACTCTTGGGGGCTAGCGGTTACCGCCGGGGAGCTGTTTTTT
TRBV6-5	.	.	TRBJ1-1	13	CASSLSGGTEAFF	TGTGCCAGCTCCTTATCGGGGGGCACTGAAGCTTTCTTT
TRBV6-1	.	.	TRBJ1-6	14	CASSEYALDSPLHF	TGTGCCAGCAGTGAATACGCACTCGATTCACCCCTCCACTTT
TRBV9	.	TRBD2	TRBJ2-1	16	CASSVRTSGRDNEQFF	TGTGCCAGCAGCGTCCGGACTAGCGGGAGAGACAATGAGCAGTTCTTC
TRBV5-1	.	.	TRBJ2-7	13	CASSSTGSYEQYF	TGCGCCAGCAGCTCGACAGGTTCCTACGAGCAGTACTTC
TRBV10-3	few	TRBD2	TRBJ2-5	16	CAIRGRAGGPQETQYF	TGTGCCATCAGGGGCCGTGCGGGGGGGCCCCAAGAGACCCAGTACTTC
TRBV19	.	TRBD2	TRBJ2-1	15	CASTVAGGSYNEQFF	TGTGCCAGTACTGTAGCGGGAGGATCCTACAATGAGCAGTTCTTC
TRBV2	.	TRBD1	TRBJ1-2	12	CASIARGNGYTF	TGTGCCAGCATTGCCAGGGGGAATGGCTACACCTTC
TRBV29-1	.	TRBD1	TRBJ2-1	14	CSVVADRDDNEQFF	TGCAGCGTTGTTGCGGACAGGGACGACAATGAGCAGTTCTTC
TRBV27	.	.	TRBJ1-2	13	CASSLPSGYGYTF	TGTGCCAGCAGTTTACCCTCGGGCTATGGCTACACCTTC
TRBV27	.	.	TRBJ2-3	16	CASSLLRTTSTDTQYF	TGTGCCAGCAGTTTACTCCGGACAACGAGTACAGATACGCAGTATTTT
TRBV9	.	.	TRBJ2-4	14	CASNQELAKNIQYF	TGTGCCAGCAACCAGGAACTAGCCAAAAACATTCAGTACTTC
TRBV7-8	few	.	TRBJ1-5	15	CASSLGRGIYQPQHF	TGTGCCAGCAGCTTAGGGCGAGGGATCTACCAGCCCCAGCATTTT
TRBV7-2	.	.	TRBJ1-4	12	CASSLHSEKLFF	TGTGCCAGCAGCCTCCATAGTGAAAAACTGTTTTTT